These 8 T cell receptor beta chains share one sample of origin, sequenced in a study of T-cell reconstitution after alpha-beta-depleted transplantation in children. For TCRbeta, the library was prepared with unique molecular identifiers. TCRdb reprocessed the PCR reads via MiXCR and lists one record per CDR3 protein. This sample has about 500,000 distinct CDR3 sequences, with over 25% found just once. The material was PBMCs from the stem cell graft donor, obtained from the stem cell graft. The source is a human donor who donated a stem cell graft to a child with aplastic anemia.

In this sample, this clonotype turned up a few times. The chain has TRBV12-3 or TRBV12-4 and TRBJ2-1; D possibly uses TRBD1 or TRBD2 (5 bases each). The CDR3 extends over 16 amino acids. V was pared by 0 bases and J by 1 base, with 10 bases between. CDR3 DNA sequence: TGTGCCAGCAGTTTAGCAGGGACGCTGTCCTACAATGAGCAGTTCTTC. It specifies CASSLAGTLSYNEQFF.

In its sample, this clonotype was seen a few times. The V gene is TRBV7-8, the J gene TRBJ2-1; D might be TRBD2 (5 bases). CDR1 is SGHVS and CDR2 is FQNEAQ in the germline V gene. Trimming cost V 3 bases and J 0 bases, with 12 bases left between them. The CDR3 runs 16 residues. CDR3 in DNA: TGTGCCAGCAGCTTGGGTCGGAGGAGCTCCTACAATGAGCAGTTCTTC. Its translation: CASSLGRRSSYNEQFF.

The gene calls are TRBV12-3 or TRBV12-4 and TRBJ1-1, with D possibly TRBD1 on 5 matching bases. V was trimmed by 2 bases and J by 4 bases, leaving 14 bases between them. The CDR3 loop spans 15 amino acids. Here the CDR3 reads CASSLSGRAATEAFF. The CDR3 DNA reads as TGTGCCAGCAGTTTAAGCGGCAGGGCCGCCACTGAAGCTTTCTTT.

This clonotype was observed a few times. V gene TRBV30 combines with J gene TRBJ1-3; 8 bases agree with TRBD1. The V and J ends lost 5 bases and 0 bases, in that order; junction bases with no gene match: 3. Germline CDR1 GTSNPN, CDR2 SVGIG (reference sequence). The CDR3 runs to 14 residues. CDR3 DNA sequence: TGTGCCTGGGACGGACAGGGCTCTGGAAACACCATATATTTT. It translates to CAWDGQGSGNTIYF.

The rearrangement joins TRBV15 to TRBJ1-5; D possibly corresponds to TRBD1 (6 bases). Trimming removed 0 bases from V and 4 bases from J, with 13 bases in between. In germline, CDR1 is LNHNV, CDR2 YYDKDF (reference sequence). The CDR3 length is 16 residues. The CDR3 loop is CATSREGLGANQPQHF. In DNA, the CDR3 is TGTGCCACCAGCAGAGAAGGTTTGGGGGCGAATCAGCCCCAGCATTTT.

The chain carries TRBV5-5 and TRBJ2-7, with 9 positions matching TRBD1. J lost 5 bases, V lost 4 bases, and 10 bases had no gene match. CDR1 and CDR2 (germline): SGHKS, YYEKEE (reference sequence). This CDR3 contains 15 residues. CDR3 residues: CASSGRRGTGNEQYV. In DNA form, the CDR3 reads TGTGCCAGCAGCGGTCGCCGCGGGACAGGGAACGAGCAGTACGTC.

The CDR3 DNA is TGCGCCAGCAGCTTGGCCGAGGGACTCTATGGCTACACCTTC. Amino acids: CASSLAEGLYGYTF. The rearrangement joins TRBV5-1 to TRBJ1-2, with TRBD1 as a possible D gene (5 bases). V was cut by 0 bases and J by 4 bases, with 10 bases left in between. The CDR3 contains 14 residues. Germline assignment: CDR1 SGHRS and CDR2 YFSETQ.

V gene TRBV19 combines with J gene TRBJ2-7; D not certain. V lost 3 bases and J lost 2, with 14 bases in between. This CDR3 region has 15 residues. The V gene's germline CDR1 is LNHDA and CDR2 SQIVND (reference sequence). The CDR3 region has the DNA TGTGCCAGTAGTATGCTCCATCAATACACCTACGAGCAGTACTTC. It translates to CASSMLHQYTYEQYF.